This TCR beta chain was observed in a study of blood T cell repertoires in COVID-19. This clone turned up a few times. Different DNA sequences within this sample yield the same CDR3. Data came from immunoSEQ multiplex PCR; TCRdb stores just in-frame clones and leaves some out. This sample yields 300,000 to 350,000 clones, of which more than 70% are seen a single time; 3.5% to 4% belongs to the top ten. Germline V gene sequence: CDR1 LNHNV, CDR2 YYDKDF (reference sequence). CDR3 length: 16 amino acids. The germline V and J ends were trimmed by 0 bases and 1 base, with 10 bases remaining between them. The TCR was taken from a woman aged 55-69 years with COVID-19, enrolled during active disease. The sample consisted of peripheral blood. V usage is TRBV15 and J usage is TRBJ1-3; no clear D gene. The DNA of the CDR3 is TGTGCCACCAGCAGAGAAGACGGACTATCTGGAAACACCATATATTTT. Translated, it gives CATSREDGLSGNTIYF. Variable domain in full (rest from reference TRBV15 and TRBJ1-3): DAMVIQNPRYQVTQFGKPVTLSCSQTLNHNVMYWYQQKSSQAPKLLFHYYDKDFNNEADTPDNFQSRRPNTSFCFLDIRSPGLGDTAMYLCATSREDGLSGNTIYFGEGSWLTVV.